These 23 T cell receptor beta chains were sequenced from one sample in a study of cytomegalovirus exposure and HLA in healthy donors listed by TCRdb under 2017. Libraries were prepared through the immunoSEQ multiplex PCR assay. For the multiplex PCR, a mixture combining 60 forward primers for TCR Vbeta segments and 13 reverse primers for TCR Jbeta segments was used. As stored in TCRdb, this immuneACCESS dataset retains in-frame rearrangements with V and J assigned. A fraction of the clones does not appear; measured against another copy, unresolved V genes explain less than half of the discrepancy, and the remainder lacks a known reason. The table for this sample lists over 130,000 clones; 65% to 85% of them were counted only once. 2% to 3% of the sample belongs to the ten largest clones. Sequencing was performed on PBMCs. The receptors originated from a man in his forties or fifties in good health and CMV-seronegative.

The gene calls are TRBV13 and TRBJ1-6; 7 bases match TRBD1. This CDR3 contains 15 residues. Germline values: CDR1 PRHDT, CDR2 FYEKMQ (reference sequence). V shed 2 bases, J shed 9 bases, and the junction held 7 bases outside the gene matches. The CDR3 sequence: CASSLRGPGASPLHF. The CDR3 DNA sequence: TGTGCCAGCAGCTTAAGGGGGCCGGGGGCTTCACCCCTCCACTTT.

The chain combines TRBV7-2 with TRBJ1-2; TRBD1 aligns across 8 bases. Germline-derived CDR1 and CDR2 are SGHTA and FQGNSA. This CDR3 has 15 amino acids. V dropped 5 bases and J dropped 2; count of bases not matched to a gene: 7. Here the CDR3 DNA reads TGTGCCAGCAGCATCGGAGGACAGGGAAACTATGGCTACACCTTC. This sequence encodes CASSIGGQGNYGYTF.

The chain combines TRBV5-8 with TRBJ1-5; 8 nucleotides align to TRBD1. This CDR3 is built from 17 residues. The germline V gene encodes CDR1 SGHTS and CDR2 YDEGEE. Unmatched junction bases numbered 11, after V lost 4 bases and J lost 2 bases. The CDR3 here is CASSVGNLGQGNQPQHF. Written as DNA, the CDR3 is TGTGCCAGCAGCGTTGGAAATCTGGGACAGGGCAATCAGCCCCAGCATTTT.

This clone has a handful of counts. The CDR3 DNA is TGTGCCAGTACCTCTTTCGGACGGGGAGGCTACACCTTC. Amino acids: CASTSFGRGGYTF. The chain links TRBV19 to TRBJ1-2; no clear D gene. Trimming took off 7 bases at V and 8 bases at J, with 17 bases between the two ends. This CDR3 is built from 13 residues. Germline V gives CDR1 LNHDA, CDR2 SQIVND (reference sequence).

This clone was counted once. The CDR3: CARGRPEDNEQFF. The DNA for the CDR3 is TGTGCCCGGGGAAGGCCGGAGGACAATGAGCAGTTCTTC. The chain employs TRBV2 and TRBJ2-1; D may be TRBD2 (5 bases). Germline-derived CDR1 and CDR2 are SNHLY and FYNNEI. The CDR3 runs 13 residues. Trimming shortened V by 11 bases and J by 5 bases, and 16 bases separated the two germline ends.

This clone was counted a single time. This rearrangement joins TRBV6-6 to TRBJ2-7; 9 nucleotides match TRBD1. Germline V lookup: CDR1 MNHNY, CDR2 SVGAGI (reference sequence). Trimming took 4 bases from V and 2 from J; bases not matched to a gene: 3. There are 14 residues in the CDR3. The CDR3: CASSWRTGAYEQYF. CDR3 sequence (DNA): TGTGCCAGCAGTTGGAGGACAGGGGCCTACGAGCAGTACTTC.

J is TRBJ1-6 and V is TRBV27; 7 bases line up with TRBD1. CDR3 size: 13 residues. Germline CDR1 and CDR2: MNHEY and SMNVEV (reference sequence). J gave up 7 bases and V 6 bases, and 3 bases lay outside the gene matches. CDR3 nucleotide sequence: TGTGCCAGCAGAGAACAGGGGAATTCACCCCTCCACTTT. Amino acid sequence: CASREQGNSPLHF.

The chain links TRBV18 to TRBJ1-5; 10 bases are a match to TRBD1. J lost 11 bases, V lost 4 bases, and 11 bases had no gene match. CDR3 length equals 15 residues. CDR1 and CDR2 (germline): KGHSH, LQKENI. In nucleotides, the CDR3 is TGTGCCAGCTCACTCCGGGACAGGGGATCCTCGGCCCAGCATTTT. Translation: CASSLRDRGSSAQHF. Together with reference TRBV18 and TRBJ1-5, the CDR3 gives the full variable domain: NAGVMQNPRHLVRRRGQEARLRCSPMKGHSHVYWYRQLPEEGLKFMVYLQKENIIDESGMPKERFSAEFPKEGPSILRIQQVVRGDSAAYFCASSLRDRGSSAQHFGDGTRLSIL.

The CDR3 here is CASNRDLNTEAFF. The CDR3 region has the DNA TGTGCCAGCAATAGGGACTTGAACACTGAAGCTTTCTTT. This chain connects TRBV6-1 to TRBJ1-1; a weak D match, TRBD1 (5 bases). V dropped 7 bases and J dropped 0 bases, with 9 bases sitting between them. The CDR3 has 13 residues. Germline values: CDR1 MNHNS, CDR2 SASEGT.

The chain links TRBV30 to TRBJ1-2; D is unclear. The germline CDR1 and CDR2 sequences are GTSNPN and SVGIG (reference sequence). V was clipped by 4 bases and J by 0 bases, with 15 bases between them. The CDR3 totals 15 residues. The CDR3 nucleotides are TGTGCCTGGAACCCGGGGAAGGCCCCTAACTATGGCTACACCTTC. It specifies CAWNPGKAPNYGYTF.

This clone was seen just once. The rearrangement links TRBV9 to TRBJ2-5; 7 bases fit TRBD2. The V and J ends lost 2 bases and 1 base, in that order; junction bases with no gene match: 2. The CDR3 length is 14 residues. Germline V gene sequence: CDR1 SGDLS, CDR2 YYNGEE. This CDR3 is CASSVASGQETQYF. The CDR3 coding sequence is TGTGCCAGCAGCGTCGCTAGCGGCCAAGAGACCCAGTACTTC.

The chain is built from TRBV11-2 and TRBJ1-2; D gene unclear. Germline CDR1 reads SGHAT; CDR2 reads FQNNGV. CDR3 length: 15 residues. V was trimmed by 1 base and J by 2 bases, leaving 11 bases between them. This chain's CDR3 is CASSLVGGWNYGYTF. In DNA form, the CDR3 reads TGTGCCAGCAGCTTAGTGGGAGGATGGAACTATGGCTACACCTTC.

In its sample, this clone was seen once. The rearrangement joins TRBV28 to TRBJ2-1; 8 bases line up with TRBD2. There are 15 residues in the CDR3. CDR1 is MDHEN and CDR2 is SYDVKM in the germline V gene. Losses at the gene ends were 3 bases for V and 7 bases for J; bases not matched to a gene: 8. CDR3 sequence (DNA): TGTGCCAGCAGTTTCCCGGGAGGGAGGAATAATGAGCAGTTCTTC. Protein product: CASSFPGGRNNEQFF.

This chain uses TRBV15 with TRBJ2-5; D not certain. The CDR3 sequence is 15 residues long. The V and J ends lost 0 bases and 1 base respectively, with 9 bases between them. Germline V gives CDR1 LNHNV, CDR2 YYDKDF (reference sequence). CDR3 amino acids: CATSRDQAIQETQYF. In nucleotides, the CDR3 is TGTGCCACCAGCAGAGATCAAGCGATCCAAGAGACCCAGTACTTC.

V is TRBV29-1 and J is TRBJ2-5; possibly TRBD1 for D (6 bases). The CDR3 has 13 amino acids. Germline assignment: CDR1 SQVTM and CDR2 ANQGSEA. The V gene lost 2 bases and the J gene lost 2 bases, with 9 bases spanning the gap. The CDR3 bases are TGCAGCGTTGAAAGGACAGAACAAGAGACCCAGTACTTC. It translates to CSVERTEQETQYF.

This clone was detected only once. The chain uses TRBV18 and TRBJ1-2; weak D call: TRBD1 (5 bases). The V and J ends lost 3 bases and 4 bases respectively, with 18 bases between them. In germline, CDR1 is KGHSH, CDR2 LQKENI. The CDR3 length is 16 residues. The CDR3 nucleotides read TGTGCCAGCTCACCCACGCGGGACGGTAGATTCTATGGCTACACCTTC. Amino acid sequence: CASSPTRDGRFYGYTF.

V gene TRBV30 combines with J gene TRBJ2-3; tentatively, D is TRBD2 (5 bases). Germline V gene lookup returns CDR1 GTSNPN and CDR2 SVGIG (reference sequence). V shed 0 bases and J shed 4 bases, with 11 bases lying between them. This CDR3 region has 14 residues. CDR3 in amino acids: CAWSVSGFSDTQYF. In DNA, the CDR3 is TGTGCCTGGAGTGTATCGGGGTTCTCAGATACGCAGTATTTT.

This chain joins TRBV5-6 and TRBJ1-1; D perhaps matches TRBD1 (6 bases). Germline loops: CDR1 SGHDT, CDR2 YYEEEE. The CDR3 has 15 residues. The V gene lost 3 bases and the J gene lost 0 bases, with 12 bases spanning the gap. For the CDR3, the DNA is TGTGCCAGCAGCTGGAGGACAGCTTTGAACACTGAAGCTTTCTTT. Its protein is CASSWRTALNTEAFF. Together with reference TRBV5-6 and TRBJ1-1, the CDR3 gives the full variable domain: DAGVTQSPTHLIKTRGQQVTLRCSPKSGHDTVSWYQQALGQGPQFIFQYYEEEERQRGNFPDRFSGHQFPNYSSELNVNALLLGDSALYLCASSWRTALNTEAFFGQGTRLTVV.

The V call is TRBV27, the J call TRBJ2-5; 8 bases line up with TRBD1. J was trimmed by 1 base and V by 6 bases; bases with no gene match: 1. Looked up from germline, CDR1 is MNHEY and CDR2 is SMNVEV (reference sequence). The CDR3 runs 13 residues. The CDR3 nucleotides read TGTGCCAGCAGGACAGGGGTCCAAGAGACCCAGTACTTC. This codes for CASRTGVQETQYF.

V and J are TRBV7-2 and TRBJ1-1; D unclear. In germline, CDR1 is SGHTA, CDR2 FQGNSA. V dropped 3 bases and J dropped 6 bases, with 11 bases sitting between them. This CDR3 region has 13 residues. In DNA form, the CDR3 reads TGTGCCAGCAGCTTGGAGCGGGCAGCTGAAGCTTTCTTT. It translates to CASSLERAAEAFF.

The CDR3 DNA is TGTGCCAGCAGCCCCGAACACCTTAGCACAGATACGCAGTATTTT. Its protein product is CASSPEHLSTDTQYF. The gene calls are TRBV7-3 and TRBJ2-3; no firm D call. The CDR3 is 15 residues long. Between the trimmed V and J ends, which lost 5 bases and 0 bases, there was a span of 12 bases. Germline assignment: CDR1 SGHTA and CDR2 FQGTGA.

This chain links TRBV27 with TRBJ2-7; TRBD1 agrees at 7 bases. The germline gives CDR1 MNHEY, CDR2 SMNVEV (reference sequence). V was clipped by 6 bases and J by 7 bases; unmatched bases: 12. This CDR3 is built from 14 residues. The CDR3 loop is CASSPLDRVREQYF. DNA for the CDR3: TGTGCCAGCAGCCCTTTAGACAGGGTTCGGGAGCAGTACTTC.

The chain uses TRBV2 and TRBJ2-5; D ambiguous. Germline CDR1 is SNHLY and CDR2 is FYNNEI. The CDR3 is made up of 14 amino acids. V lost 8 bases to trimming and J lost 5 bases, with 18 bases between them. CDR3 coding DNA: TGTGCCAGCCCTAAGAAGACACTGGCGGAGACCCAGTACTTC. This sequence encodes CASPKKTLAETQYF.